This TCR beta chain was observed in a study of CD8+ T cells in alopecia areata. Study-wide results and caveats: Sequence data from scalp samples additionally include resident alphabeta T cells of normal skin. While patients received tofacitinib, many expanded lesional clones remained present in scalp and blood. Lesional tissue from the scalp (especially in alopecia totalis/universalis) showed higher clonality than normal scalp.

V lost 3 bases and J lost 4, with 21 bases in between. The CDR3 loop spans 16 amino acids. Per the germline V gene, CDR1 is SQVTM and CDR2 is ANQGSEA. Extracted from the samples, RNA was reverse transcribed into cDNA to serve as the sequencing template. Using immunoSEQ multiplex PCR, the repertoire was profiled, and TCRdb retains in-frame clones only, with some absent. The sample shows about 120,000 clones, more than 45% of them seen only once. Treatment indicated: oral pan-JAK inhibitor, 5-10 mg twice daily. The authors sorted CD4+ and CD8+ T cells from PBMCs. This clone was picked up a small number of times. Antigen: not known.

The gene calls are TRBV29-1 and TRBJ1-1, with D tentatively TRBD1 (5 bases). The sequence was obtained from a human donor with alopecia areata. Source: CD4+ T cells sorted from blood, taken at week 4, from a patient treated with tofacitinib. CDR3 protein: CSVEAPRTHPSTEAFF. CDR3 in DNA: TGCAGCGTTGAGGCCCCTCGGACACACCCGAGCACTGAAGCTTTCTTT.